This TCR beta chain was sequenced for a study of memory CD4+ T cells and cytomegalovirus serostatus. Findings and limits, study-wide: The CMV-associated TCR signature appears largely within the CD4+ memory repertoire.

On this clone itself: What it binds is not known.

Clones were read by immunoSEQ multiplex PCR, and TCRdb kept only the in-frame ones, dropping some. The data show 55,000 to 60,000 clones, about 81% seen once. The CDR3 is 15 amino acids. Trimming cost V 5 bases and J 0 bases, with 11 bases left between them. Germline V CDR1 and CDR2: SGHAT, FQNNGV. Single viable CD3+CD4+CD8-CD45RO+ cells were sorted as the memory CD4+ T cells. This sequence originates from an adult in good health and CMV-seronegative. Sample: memory CD4+ T cells from blood. The chain carries TRBV11-2 and TRBJ1-3; D unclear. The CDR3 sequence: CASSLSEASGNTIYF. In nucleotides, the CDR3 is TGTGCCAGCAGCCTTTCGGAGGCCTCTGGAAACACCATATATTTT. Combining the CDR3 with reference TRBV11-2 and TRBJ1-3 gives the whole variable domain EAGVAQSPRYKIIEKRQSVAFWCNPISGHATLYWYQQILGQGPKLLIQFQNNGVVDDSQLPKDRFSAERLKGVDSTLKIQPAKLEDSAVYLCASSLSEASGNTIYFGEGSWLTVV.